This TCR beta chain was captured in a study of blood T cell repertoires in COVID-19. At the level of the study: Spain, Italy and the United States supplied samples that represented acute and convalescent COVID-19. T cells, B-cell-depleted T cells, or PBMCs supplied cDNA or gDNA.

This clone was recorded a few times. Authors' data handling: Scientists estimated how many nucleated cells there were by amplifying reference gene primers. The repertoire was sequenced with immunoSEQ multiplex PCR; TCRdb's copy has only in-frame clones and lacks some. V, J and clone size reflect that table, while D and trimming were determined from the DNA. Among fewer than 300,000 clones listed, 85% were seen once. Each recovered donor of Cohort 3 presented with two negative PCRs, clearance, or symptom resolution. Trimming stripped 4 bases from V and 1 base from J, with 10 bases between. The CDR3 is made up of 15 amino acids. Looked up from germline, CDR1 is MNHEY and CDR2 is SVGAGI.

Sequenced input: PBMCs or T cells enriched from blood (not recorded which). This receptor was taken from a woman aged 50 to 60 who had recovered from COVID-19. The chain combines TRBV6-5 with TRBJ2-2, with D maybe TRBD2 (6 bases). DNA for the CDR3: TGTGCCAGCAGTTCCGGGAGATGGAACACCGGGGAGCTGTTTTTT. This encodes CASSSGRWNTGELFF.